The entry below gives a single T cell receptor beta chain sequence along with its context. The CDR3 covers 15 residues. Germline values: CDR1 MGHRA, CDR2 YSYEKL. Trimming cost V 1 base and J 4 bases, with 8 bases left between them. Only in-frame clones appear in the TCRdb table, and some are missing; sequencing was by immunoSEQ multiplex PCR. The sample carries some 150,000 clones, 85% to 95% recorded once. This entry belongs to a study of control samples from healthy donors and cancer patients. The V call is TRBV4-1, the J call TRBJ1-6; weak D call: TRBD1 (6 bases). This TCR derives from a woman aged 60-70 years in good health. Sequenced sample: blood. The CDR3 spells CASSQGQAYNSPLHF. CDR3 DNA: TGCGCCAGCAGCCAAGGACAGGCTTATAATTCACCCCTCCACTTT.